Listed below are T cell receptor beta chains from one sample, sequenced in a study of T cell changes during pregnancy in multiple sclerosis. Data came from immunoSEQ multiplex PCR; TCRdb stores just in-frame clones and leaves some out. Among roughly 100,000 clones listed, roughly nine tenths were seen once. Sequenced here: peripheral blood, sampled after pregnancy. These receptors were obtained from a female donor with multiple sclerosis, enrolled in a pregnancy study. The CDR3 runs from the conserved cysteine through the conserved F or W. The D gene is left open where the match is weak. Only part of the rows carry a size: once, few, many, or a class if the clone is expanded.

size: .; D: .; J: TRBJ2-3; V: TRBV9; DNA: TGTGCCAGCAGCGGGGAGGGCACAGATACGCAGTATTTT; CDR3: CASSGEGTDTQYF
size: once; D: .; J: TRBJ1-1; V: TRBV5-1; DNA: TGCGCCAGCAGCTTAGAGGACAGAGGAATCGCTGAAGCTTTCTTT; CDR3: CASSLEDRGIAEAFF
size: .; D: .; J: TRBJ2-2; V: TRBV5-1; DNA: TGCGCCAGCAGCTTGGTCGCGGGCCCGACCGGGGAGCTGTTTTTT; CDR3: CASSLVAGPTGELFF
size: .; D: .; J: TRBJ1-1; V: TRBV9; DNA: TGTGCCAGCAGCGTAGGGGATCGGGGCGGGATGAACACTGAAGCTTTCTTT; CDR3: CASSVGDRGGMNTEAFF
size: once; D: .; J: TRBJ1-3; V: TRBV29-1; DNA: TGCAGCGTCCTGCACACTGAGGACAGAAGCTCTGGAAACACCATATATTTT; CDR3: CSVLHTEDRSSGNTIYF
size: .; D: .; J: TRBJ2-7; V: TRBV7-9; DNA: TGTGCCAGCAGCGTTTCCGGGGCGGGGGAGCAGTACTTC; CDR3: CASSVSGAGEQYF
size: .; D: .; J: TRBJ2-7; V: TRBV7-6; DNA: TGTGCCAGCAGCTTAGGGACAGTTTCCTACGAGCAGTACTTC; CDR3: CASSLGTVSYEQYF
size: few; D: .; J: TRBJ1-3; V: TRBV7-9; DNA: TGTGCCAGCAGCTTCGGGGAAAGTGGAAACACCATATATTTT; CDR3: CASSFGESGNTIYF
size: .; D: .; J: TRBJ1-2; V: TRBV5-1; DNA: TGCGCCAGCAGCTTGGCCGGGGGACCCGGGGGCTACACCTTC; CDR3: CASSLAGGPGGYTF
size: .; D: .; J: TRBJ1-1; V: TRBV13; DNA: TGTGCCAGCAGCTTTCAGGGAAAAGCTTTCTTT; CDR3: CASSFQGKAFF
size: .; D: .; J: TRBJ2-7; V: TRBV27; DNA: TGTGCCAGCAGTTCCCCGGTCAACTACGAGCAGTACTTC; CDR3: CASSSPVNYEQYF
size: .; D: TRBD1; J: TRBJ1-2; V: TRBV7-9; DNA: TGTGCCACCCGAAAACCCGGGACAGAAAGATCCACCTTC; CDR3: CATRKPGTERSTF
size: .; D: .; J: TRBJ1-2; V: TRBV6-5; DNA: TGTGCCAGCAGTTACTCGACAACCTCCTTCGATGGCTACACCTTC; CDR3: CASSYSTTSFDGYTF
size: .; D: .; J: TRBJ1-2; V: TRBV9; DNA: TGTGCCAGCAGCGTAGCAGGCGGGGTTGGCTACACCTTC; CDR3: CASSVAGGVGYTF
size: .; D: .; J: TRBJ2-2; V: TRBV27; DNA: TGTGCCAGCAGTCCCTTATACACCGGGGAGCTGTTTTTT; CDR3: CASSPLYTGELFF
size: once; D: TRBD2; J: TRBJ2-1; V: TRBV9; DNA: TGTGCCAGCAGCGCAGCCCCCTCAGGGAGGGACAATGAGCAGTTCTTC; CDR3: CASSAAPSGRDNEQFF
size: .; D: TRBD1; J: TRBJ2-7; V: TRBV4-2; DNA: TGTGCCAGCAGCCAAGTGGGGTGGGGGACAGGGGCGTCCTACGAGCAGTACTTC; CDR3: CASSQVGWGTGASYEQYF
size: .; D: .; J: TRBJ2-5; V: TRBV11-2; DNA: TGTGCCAGCAGCTTAGCGAGCGCCCAGTACTTC; CDR3: CASSLASAQYF
size: few; D: TRBD2; J: TRBJ2-1; V: TRBV19; DNA: TGTGCCAGTAGAGGGCTAGCGGGGGAGAGTGAGCAGTTCTTC; CDR3: CASRGLAGESEQFF
size: .; D: TRBD1; J: TRBJ2-5; V: TRBV2; DNA: TGTGCCAGCAGTTCGAGACAGGGTTTAGAGACCCAGTACTTC; CDR3: CASSSRQGLETQYF
size: .; D: TRBD1; J: TRBJ2-7; V: TRBV7-9; DNA: TGTGCCAGCAGCAAGACGGACAGGGACCCCTACGAGCAGTACTTC; CDR3: CASSKTDRDPYEQYF
size: .; D: .; J: TRBJ2-7; V: TRBV20-1; DNA: TGCAGTGCTAGAGGGGGAGGTGAGCAGTACTTC; CDR3: CSARGGGEQYF
size: .; D: TRBD1; J: TRBJ2-3; V: TRBV27; DNA: TGTGCCAGCGGCCTGAGGGGGCTCGGCACAGATACGCAGTATTTT; CDR3: CASGLRGLGTDTQYF
size: .; D: .; J: TRBJ2-1; V: TRBV5-4; DNA: TGTGCCAGCAGCCCGGGCCCAGGGGCGGTCGATGAGCAGTTCTTC; CDR3: CASSPGPGAVDEQFF
size: .; D: TRBD1; J: TRBJ1-2; V: TRBV27; DNA: TGTGCCAGCAGTTTGTCCGGGACAGCCTATGGCTACACCTTC; CDR3: CASSLSGTAYGYTF
size: .; D: .; J: TRBJ1-2; V: TRBV5-4; DNA: TGTGCCAGCCTCCCGAGGTCCCCCTATGGCTACACCTTC; CDR3: CASLPRSPYGYTF
size: .; D: TRBD1; J: TRBJ1-6; V: TRBV7-6; DNA: TGTGCCAGCAGCCTAGGGACAGACAATTCACCCCTCCACTTT; CDR3: CASSLGTDNSPLHF
size: .; D: TRBD2; J: TRBJ2-3; V: TRBV4-2; DNA: TGTGCCAGCAGCCAAGATCCGCCTAGCGGGAGCAAAGATACGCAGTATTTT; CDR3: CASSQDPPSGSKDTQYF
size: .; D: TRBD2; J: TRBJ2-5; V: TRBV9; DNA: TGTGCCAGCAGCGTAGGCTCTAGCGGGGGCCTGCAGGAGACCCAGTACTTC; CDR3: CASSVGSSGGLQETQYF
size: .; D: TRBD1; J: TRBJ1-1; V: TRBV6-5; DNA: TGTGCCAGCAGCCCAGACAGGGCGAACACTGAAGCTTTCTTT; CDR3: CASSPDRANTEAFF
size: .; D: TRBD2; J: TRBJ2-1; V: TRBV6-5; DNA: TGTGCCAGCAGTTCCGGACTAGAAGATGAGCAGTTCTTC; CDR3: CASSSGLEDEQFF
size: .; D: .; J: TRBJ1-1; V: TRBV5-1; DNA: TGCGCCAGCAGCTGGGGCCAAACCAGCCTCGGGGGCACTGAAGCTTTCTTT; CDR3: CASSWGQTSLGGTEAFF
size: .; D: TRBD2; J: TRBJ2-1; V: TRBV11-3; DNA: TGTGCCAGCAGCTTACTAGCGGGGGGGCACAATGAGCAGTTCTTC; CDR3: CASSLLAGGHNEQFF
size: once; D: .; J: TRBJ1-2; V: TRBV14; DNA: TGTGCCAGCAGCCGAAGGACAGTGGGTTTGAGAGGCTACACCTTC; CDR3: CASSRRTVGLRGYTF
size: .; D: .; J: TRBJ2-3; V: TRBV9; DNA: TGTGCCAGCAGCGTAGTGGGGCCCTCTCCCCTAAACACAGATACGCAGTATTTT; CDR3: CASSVVGPSPLNTDTQYF
size: .; D: .; J: TRBJ1-3; V: TRBV6-1; DNA: TGTGCCAGTGAGAGCTCTGGAAACACCATATATTTT; CDR3: CASESSGNTIYF
size: .; D: .; J: TRBJ2-3; V: TRBV30; DNA: TGTGCCTGGAGTGGCCCTTGGGGGGGCACAGATACGCAGTATTTT; CDR3: CAWSGPWGGTDTQYF
size: .; D: TRBD1; J: TRBJ1-5; V: TRBV7-9; DNA: TGTGCCAGCAGCACAACAGGGGCTCAGCCCCAGCATTTT; CDR3: CASSTTGAQPQHF
size: .; D: .; J: TRBJ2-3; V: TRBV5-1; DNA: TGCGCCAGCAGCTTGGGCGGCGGGGCTAGCACAGATACGCAGTATTTT; CDR3: CASSLGGGASTDTQYF
size: once; D: .; J: TRBJ2-3; V: TRBV20-1; DNA: TGCAGTGCTATGCGAGATACGCAGTATTTT; CDR3: CSAMRDTQYF
size: .; D: TRBD2; J: TRBJ2-7; V: TRBV10-3; DNA: TGTGCCATCAGTGCGCTAGCGGACTCCTACGAGCAGTACTTC; CDR3: CAISALADSYEQYF
size: .; D: .; J: TRBJ2-7; V: TRBV11-2; DNA: TGTGCCAGCAGCGGTATGGCGGACGAGCAGTACTTC; CDR3: CASSGMADEQYF
size: .; D: TRBD1; J: TRBJ2-7; V: TRBV6-1; DNA: TGTGCCAGCAGTCCTTGGGACAGCTACGAGCAGTACTTC; CDR3: CASSPWDSYEQYF
size: .; D: .; J: TRBJ1-5; V: TRBV6-5; DNA: TGTGCCAGCAGTGAAACCCTCTCAGATCAGCCCCAGCATTTT; CDR3: CASSETLSDQPQHF
size: .; D: .; J: TRBJ1-5; V: TRBV7-8; DNA: TGTGCCAGCAGCCAGGGGATCCTCGGCAATCAGCCCCAGCATTTT; CDR3: CASSQGILGNQPQHF
size: once; D: .; J: TRBJ1-1; V: TRBV18; DNA: TGTGCCAGCTCACCACCGGGAGGAATCTTAGGAGCTTTCTTT; CDR3: CASSPPGGILGAFF
size: .; D: TRBD1; J: TRBJ1-2; V: TRBV18; DNA: TGTGCCAGCTCACCACGGGACAGGATCGCTAACTATGGCTACACCTTC; CDR3: CASSPRDRIANYGYTF
size: .; D: TRBD1; J: TRBJ1-1; V: TRBV7-9; DNA: TGTGCCAGCAGCCCTGAGGGACAGACCCTGAACACTGAAGCTTTCTTT; CDR3: CASSPEGQTLNTEAFF
size: .; D: TRBD1; J: TRBJ1-2; V: TRBV7-9; DNA: TGTGCCAGCAGCCCCCCCCTGTCCGGGACAGGAGGCTACACCTTC; CDR3: CASSPPLSGTGGYTF
size: .; D: .; J: TRBJ2-7; V: TRBV29-1; DNA: TGCAGCTTTACCACGAGCTCCTACGAGCAGTACTTC; CDR3: CSFTTSSYEQYF
size: .; D: TRBD1; J: TRBJ2-3; V: TRBV2; DNA: TGTGCCAGCAGTACGGGACAGTTCACAGATACGCAGTATTTT; CDR3: CASSTGQFTDTQYF
size: .; D: TRBD2; J: TRBJ2-7; V: TRBV7-9; DNA: TGTGCCAGCAGCTTTTGGCGGGGGGGCTACGAGCAGTACTTC; CDR3: CASSFWRGGYEQYF
size: .; D: .; J: TRBJ1-3; V: TRBV5-1; DNA: TGCGCCAGCAGCGAGGGGGTCTCTGGAAACACCATATATTTT; CDR3: CASSEGVSGNTIYF